This entry concerns a single T cell receptor beta chain. Its antigen is as yet unknown. This sample was taken from a study of OX40 agonist ivuxolimab in advanced cancers. Across the whole study: Enrolled patients in dose escalation had cancers that were hepatocellular carcinoma, melanoma, renal cell or head and neck cancer. Notes on the study in general: Low normalized T-cell clonal expansion also characterized some of the nonresponders.

The data were produced by immunoSEQ multiplex PCR, yet TCRdb's version contains in-frame clones alone and is incomplete. Altogether almost 35,000 clones are present, 70% to 85% being singletons, with the ten largest covering about a tenth. The ends lost 4 bases at V and 2 bases at J; junction bases unmatched: 5. The CDR3 contains 14 residues. In germline, CDR1 is MNHEY, CDR2 SVGAGI. Sequencing used CD4+ or CD8+ T cells sorted from blood, obtained in a trial of the OX40 agonist ivuxolimab. This clonotype was sampled from an adult with an advanced solid tumor such as melanoma, head and neck, liver or kidney cancer. J is TRBJ2-7 and V is TRBV6-5, with 7 bases fitting TRBD1. This chain's CDR3 is CASSSQGITYEQYF. The CDR3 coding sequence is TGTGCCAGCAGTTCACAGGGGATTACCTACGAGCAGTACTTC.